Described below is a single T cell receptor (beta chain) sequence and its context. These data belong to a study of T cell responses to AZD1222 COVID-19 vaccine. V lost 4 bases to trimming and J lost 11 bases; unmatched junction nucleotides: 4. The length of the CDR3 is 11 residues. Germline values: CDR1 MNHEY, CDR2 SVGEGT. Method: immunoSEQ multiplex PCR; TCRdb's copy keeps in-frame clones and lacks some. The table records some 83,000 clones, over 75% of them present only once. The receptor was isolated from an adult who received the AZD1222 COVID-19 vaccine. The sample consisted of peripheral blood, taken 28 days after the second AZD1222 dose. The chain couples TRBV6-2 or TRBV6-3 to TRBJ1-1, with 7 bases matching TRBD1. The CDR3 region is CASSLDRVAFF. In DNA form, the CDR3 reads TGTGCCAGCAGTTTAGACAGGGTGGCTTTCTTT.